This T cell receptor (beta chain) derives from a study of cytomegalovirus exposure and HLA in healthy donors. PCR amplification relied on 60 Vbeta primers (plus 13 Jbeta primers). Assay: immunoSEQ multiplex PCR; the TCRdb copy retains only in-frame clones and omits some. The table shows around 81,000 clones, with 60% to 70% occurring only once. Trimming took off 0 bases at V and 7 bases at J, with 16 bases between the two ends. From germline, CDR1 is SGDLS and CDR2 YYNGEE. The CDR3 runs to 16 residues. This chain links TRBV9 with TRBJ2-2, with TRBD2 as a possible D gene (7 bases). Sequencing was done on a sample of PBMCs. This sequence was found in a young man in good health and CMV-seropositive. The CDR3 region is CASSVAGGGRIGELFF. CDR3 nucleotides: TGTGCCAGCAGCGTAGCGGGGGGCGGCCGTATCGGGGAGCTGTTTTTT.